This entry is about one TCR beta chain. As handled by the study authors: Using reference gene primer amplification, nucleated cell counts were estimated. The method was immunoSEQ multiplex PCR; TCRdb's version includes in-frame clones alone and lacks a portion of them. The D gene and trimming were derived from the DNA, and the V and J assignments and clone size from that table. The sample consists of roughly 300,000 clones, 80% to 90% of them appearing once. This sample is part of a study of blood T cell repertoires in COVID-19. For the study at large: The United States, Italy and Spain supplied acute and convalescent COVID-19 samples.

Between the trimmed V and J ends, which lost 1 base and 5 bases, there was a span of 17 bases. Looked up from germline, CDR1 is SGHVS and CDR2 is FQNEAQ. CDR3 length: 17 amino acids. The TCR originated in a young man who had recovered from COVID-19. The rearrangement uses TRBV7-8 and TRBJ1-4, with TRBD1 as a possible D gene (5 bases). What was sequenced was peripheral blood. CDR3 region: CASSLGGQGVVNEKLFF. CDR3 sequence (DNA): TGTGCCAGCAGCTTAGGTGGTCAAGGGGTTGTGAATGAAAAACTGTTTTTT. Based on the CDR3 plus reference TRBV7-8 and TRBJ1-4, the full variable domain is GAGVSQSPRYKVAKRGQDVALRCDPISGHVSLFWYQQALGQGPEFLTYFQNEAQLDKSGLPSDRFFAERPEGSVSTLKIQRTQQEDSAVYLCASSLGGQGVVNEKLFFGSGTQLSVL.